This T cell receptor beta chain is drawn from a study of cytomegalovirus exposure and HLA in healthy donors. Study-wide points: Roughly uniform depth of sequencing across donors was assumed in presence/absence analyses. Highly shared sequence variants in one cluster were likely a sequencing artifact.

PCR amplification relied on 60 Vbeta primers (plus 13 Jbeta primers). Sequencing used immunoSEQ multiplex PCR; TCRdb keeps in-frame clones, though not all of them. The repertoire has more than 80,000 clones, roughly four fifths of them found once; the top ten carry roughly 3.8%. Details on this clone: Its antigen remains unknown.

The clonotype comes from a female donor in good health and CMV-seropositive. Input material: PBMCs.

In nucleotides, the CDR3 is TGTGCCATCAGTGAGTCACTAGCGGGAGGATCGCAAGCGAGCACAGATACGCAGTATTTT. It specifies CAISESLAGGSQASTDTQYF. The J gene is TRBJ2-3, the V gene TRBV10-3; TRBD2 matches at 12 bases. V dropped 0 bases and J dropped 0; count of bases not matched to a gene: 10. The length of the CDR3 is 20 residues. CDR1 ENHRY and CDR2 SYGVKD come from the germline V gene.